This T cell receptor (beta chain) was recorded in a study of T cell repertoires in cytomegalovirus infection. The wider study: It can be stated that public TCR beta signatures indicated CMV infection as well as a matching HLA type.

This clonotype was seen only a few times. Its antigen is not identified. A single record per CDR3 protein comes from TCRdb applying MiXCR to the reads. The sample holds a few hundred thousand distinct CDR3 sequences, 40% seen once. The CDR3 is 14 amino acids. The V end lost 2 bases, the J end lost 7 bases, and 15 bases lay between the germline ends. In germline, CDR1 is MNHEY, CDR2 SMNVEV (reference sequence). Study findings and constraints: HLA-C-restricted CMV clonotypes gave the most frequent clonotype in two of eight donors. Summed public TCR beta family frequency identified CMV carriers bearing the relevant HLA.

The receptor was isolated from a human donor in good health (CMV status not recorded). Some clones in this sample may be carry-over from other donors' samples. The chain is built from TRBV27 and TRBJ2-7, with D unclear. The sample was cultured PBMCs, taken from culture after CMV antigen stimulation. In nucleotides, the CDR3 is TGTGCCAGCAGTTTAAGGCTAGGGATTGGTGAGCAGTACTTC. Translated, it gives CASSLRLGIGEQYF.